A single sample is the source of the 28 T cell receptor beta chains below, sequenced in a study of blood T cell repertoires in COVID-19. TCRdb keeps only in-frame clones here, not all; method: immunoSEQ multiplex PCR. The repertoire has some 430,000 clones, roughly 91% of them found once; the top ten carry 0.55% to 0.75%. Material for sequencing was PBMCs or T cells enriched from blood (not recorded which). All receptors derive from a man aged 18 to 29 who had recovered from COVID-19.

The chain is built from TRBV5-4 and TRBJ2-7; 7 positions match TRBD2. Germline assignment: CDR1 SGHNT and CDR2 YYREEE (reference sequence). The CDR3 is made up of 14 amino acids. The V segment lost 4 bases and the J segment 2 bases; nucleotides outside the gene matches: 6. For the CDR3, the DNA is TGTGCCAGCAGCACGGGAGGACGAACCTACGAGCAGTACTTC. Its protein product is CASSTGGRTYEQYF.

This clone was recorded a few times. This chain joins TRBV28 and TRBJ1-6, with D hard to call. Germline V gene data show CDR1 as MDHEN and CDR2 as SYDVKM. The CDR3 has 16 amino acids. V was trimmed by 10 bases and J by 10 bases, leaving 26 bases between them. CDR3 coding DNA: TGTGCCACCAGCGCGTCGGACTCGCGGGAGGGATCACCCCTCCACTTT. It encodes CATSASDSREGSPLHF. The variable domain in full, with the rest retrieved from reference TRBV28 and TRBJ1-6, is DVKVTQSSRYLVKRTGEKVFLECVQDMDHENMFWYRQDPGLGLRLIYFSYDVKMKEKGDIPEGYSVSREKKERFSLILESASTNQTSMYLCATSASDSREGSPLHFGNGTRLTVT.

At least ten counts were recorded for this clone. The genes are TRBV4-1 and TRBJ1-6, with TRBD1 identical over 7 bases. CDR3 length: 18 residues. The junction had 11 bases not matched to a gene; V was cut back by 1 base and J by 5 bases. CDR1 and CDR2 (germline): MGHRA, YSYEKL. In DNA form, the CDR3 reads TGCGCCAGCAGCCAAGGTGGACCGGGACAGCCTGATAATTCACCCCTCCACTTT. Residues: CASSQGGPGQPDNSPLHF.

This clone was detected only once. The genes are TRBV19 and TRBJ2-2; D possibly corresponds to TRBD2 (5 bases). The CDR3 is made up of 17 amino acids. V lost 6 bases, J lost 6 bases, and 23 bases lay in between. Germline V gene lookup returns CDR1 LNHDA and CDR2 SQIVND (reference sequence). CDR3 bases: TGTGCCAGTAGCCCCAGACATGAAGGGAGTTTCCCCGGGGAGCTGTTTTTT. It translates to CASSPRHEGSFPGELFF.

The V and J genes are TRBV5-6 and TRBJ1-6; maybe TRBD1 (6 bases). This CDR3 contains 16 residues. V dropped 4 bases and J dropped 7 bases, with 18 bases sitting between them. Germline V CDR1 and CDR2: SGHDT, YYEEEE. CDR3 bases: TGTGCCAGCAGCAGCGTCGGACAGTTTCGGAATTCACCCCTCCACTTT. Protein: CASSSVGQFRNSPLHF.

Of note for this clone: At one of its ends the junction is not consistent with the germline gene, which may arise from a read error. The V gene is TRBV7-9, the J gene TRBJ1-3; no definite D call. Germline V gene data show CDR1 as SEHNR and CDR2 as FQNEAQ (reference sequence). The CDR3 has 12 amino acids. The CDR3 spells CASSPSGSTIYF. In DNA form, the CDR3 reads TGTGCCAGCAGCCCCTCAGGAAGCACCATATATTTT.

The rearrangement links TRBV18 to TRBJ1-3; no definite D call. The CDR3 totals 16 residues. Germline V gene lookup returns CDR1 KGHSH and CDR2 LQKENI. Trimming took off 3 bases at V and 2 bases at J, with 14 bases between the two ends. The CDR3 DNA reads as TGTGCCAGCTCACCCGCTGGACGGGGAACTGGAAACACCATATATTTT. It translates to CASSPAGRGTGNTIYF.

The rearrangement links TRBV7-9 to TRBJ2-7; no definite D call. The CDR3 totals 15 residues. Germline V gene data show CDR1 as SEHNR and CDR2 as FQNEAQ (reference sequence). Trimming left V 6 bases short and J 3 bases short, with 18 bases between. CDR3 residues: CASSSTAWYDYEQYF. The CDR3 coding sequence is TGTGCCAGCAGTTCTACAGCCTGGTACGACTACGAGCAGTACTTC.

This clone was recorded once. The V call is TRBV5-4, the J call TRBJ1-2; D remains ambiguous. The CDR3 totals 13 residues. The V and J ends lost 0 bases and 2 bases respectively, with 5 bases between them. CDR1 SGHNT and CDR2 YYREEE come from the germline V gene (reference sequence). The CDR3: CASSLDRNYGYTF. The CDR3 DNA reads as TGTGCCAGCAGCTTGGACAGAAACTATGGCTACACCTTC.

V usage is TRBV2 and J usage is TRBJ1-6; TRBD1 aligns across 7 bases. V gave up 5 bases and J gave up 4 bases; unmatched junction bases: 5. Germline values: CDR1 SNHLY, CDR2 FYNNEI. CDR3 length: 15 amino acids. In DNA form, the CDR3 reads TGTGCCAGCAGTTATGACAGGGCTTATAATTCACCCCTCCACTTT. Translation: CASSYDRAYNSPLHF. Combining the CDR3 with reference TRBV2 and TRBJ1-6 gives the whole variable domain EPEVTQTPSHQVTQMGQEVILRCVPISNHLYFYWYRQILGQKVEFLVSFYNNEISEKSEIFDDQFSVERPDGSNFTLKIRSTKLEDSAMYFCASSYDRAYNSPLHFGNGTRLTVT.

The CDR3 coding sequence is TGTGCCAGCAGCCAAGATGCGGGAGGGTACTATGGCTACACCTTC. The encoded protein is CASSQDAGGYYGYTF. V usage is TRBV14 and J usage is TRBJ1-2; D unresolved. V lost 0 bases and J lost 3, with 11 bases in between. The germline V gene encodes CDR1 SGHDN and CDR2 FVKESK. The CDR3 is made up of 15 amino acids.

To note about this clone: Distinct nucleotide sequences in the sample also encode this CDR3. The genes are TRBV11-2 and TRBJ2-7; tentatively, D is TRBD1 (5 bases). The CDR3 runs to 13 residues. Germline V gene data show CDR1 as SGHAT and CDR2 as FQNNGV. With 2 bases removed from V and 1 base from J, the gap between germline ends came to 6 bases. CDR3 residues: CASSLRGSYEQYF. In nucleotides, the CDR3 is TGTGCCAGCAGCTTAAGGGGATCCTACGAGCAGTACTTC. The full variable domain, with the rest looked up from reference TRBV11-2 and TRBJ2-7, is EAGVAQSPRYKIIEKRQSVAFWCNPISGHATLYWYQQILGQGPKLLIQFQNNGVVDDSQLPKDRFSAERLKGVDSTLKIQPAKLEDSAVYLCASSLRGSYEQYFGPGTRLTVT.

This clone appeared a single time. The gene calls are TRBV5-1 and TRBJ1-1; D unclear. CDR1 is SGHRS and CDR2 is YFSETQ in the germline V gene. The CDR3 runs to 19 residues. V was trimmed by 5 bases and J by 0 bases, leaving 26 bases between them. CDR3 DNA: TGCGCCAGCAGTTTCGTCCCGACCGGGAGGGCTTTCCTGAACACTGAAGCTTTCTTT. Its protein is CASSFVPTGRAFLNTEAFF.

The chain's CDR3 is CASSGTYQPQHF. CDR3 DNA sequence: TGTGCCAGTAGTGGCACATATCAGCCCCAGCATTTT. The chain carries TRBV19 and TRBJ1-5; unclear D gene. Trimming took 5 bases from V and 5 from J, leaving 7 bases between them. Germline values: CDR1 LNHDA, CDR2 SQIVND (reference sequence). The CDR3 is made up of 12 amino acids.

The rearrangement links TRBV3-1 (or the pseudogene TRBV3-2) to TRBJ2-2; 8 nucleotides agree with TRBD1. In germline, CDR1 is LGHDT, CDR2 YNNKEL (reference sequence). V lost 4 bases to trimming and J lost 2 bases; unmatched junction nucleotides: 6. The CDR3 is 16 amino acids. CDR3 coding DNA: TGTGCCAGCAGCCCTTGGGACAGGATAAACACCGGGGAGCTGTTTTTT. This gives the protein CASSPWDRINTGELFF.

J is TRBJ1-4 and V is TRBV2, with no clear D. This CDR3 is 16 amino acids long. V shed 3 bases and J shed 0 bases, with 11 bases lying between them. From germline, CDR1 is SNHLY and CDR2 FYNNEI. For the CDR3, the DNA is TGTGCCAGCAGTGATCCCAAAGCCTCAACTAATGAAAAACTGTTTTTT. Residues: CASSDPKASTNEKLFF.

With respect to this clone: Other DNA sequences in the same sample also yield this CDR3. The gene calls are TRBV5-1 and TRBJ1-2; D is possibly TRBD1 (5 bases). The CDR3 covers 13 residues. Germline CDR1 and CDR2: SGHRS and YFSETQ. Trimming removed 0 bases at V and 2 bases at J, with 5 bases between. The CDR3, as DNA: TGCGCCAGCAGCTTGGAGGGGAACTATGGCTACACCTTC. It specifies CASSLEGNYGYTF.

The V and J genes are TRBV19 and TRBJ2-3, with a weak D call TRBD1 (5 bases). This CDR3 comprises 17 residues. V lost 5 bases, J lost 2 bases, and 20 bases lay in between. CDR1 is LNHDA, CDR2 SQIVND, per germline (reference sequence). CDR3 DNA sequence: TGTGCCAGTAGTTCCCCTTTACAGGTGCCGTCCACAGATACGCAGTATTTT. It specifies CASSSPLQVPSTDTQYF.

The J gene is TRBJ1-2, the V gene TRBV7-8; no clear D. The CDR3 runs 14 residues. Between the trimmed V and J ends, which lost 2 bases and 5 bases, there was a span of 12 bases. Germline V gives CDR1 SGHVS, CDR2 FQNEAQ. The DNA of the CDR3 is TGTGCCAGCAGCTTACGCAGGATCTCTTATGGCTACACCTTC. Residues: CASSLRRISYGYTF. Based on the CDR3 plus reference TRBV7-8 and TRBJ1-2, the full variable domain is GAGVSQSPRYKVAKRGQDVALRCDPISGHVSLFWYQQALGQGPEFLTYFQNEAQLDKSGLPSDRFFAERPEGSVSTLKIQRTQQEDSAVYLCASSLRRISYGYTFGSGTRLTVV.

This clone was seen a single time. This chain's CDR3 is CASSLLGGLMDEQFF. DNA for the CDR3: TGTGCCAGCAGCTTACTTGGGGGACTTATGGATGAGCAGTTCTTC. The chain recombines TRBV7-3 with TRBJ2-1; TRBD2 is a possible D gene (6 bases). This CDR3 contains 15 residues. The V end was cut by 2 bases, the J end by 8 bases, with 16 bases between. Per the germline V gene, CDR1 is SGHTA and CDR2 is FQGTGA.

The rearrangement links TRBV4-1 to TRBJ2-1; a possible D gene is TRBD1 (5 bases). V was cut by 5 bases and J by 6 bases, with 17 bases left in between. CDR1 and CDR2 from the germline V gene are MGHRA and YSYEKL. The CDR3 is made up of 15 amino acids. This CDR3 is CASSYEFQGSNEQFF. CDR3 DNA: TGCGCCAGCAGCTACGAATTTCAGGGAAGCAATGAGCAGTTCTTC.

This rearrangement joins TRBV24-1 to TRBJ1-1; TRBD1 aligns across 7 bases. Germline loops: CDR1 KGHDR, CDR2 SFDVKD. The trim removed 5 bases at V and 1 base at J, leaving 3 bases unmatched. CDR3 length: 14 amino acids. CDR3 amino acids: CATSARGSNTEAFF. The CDR3 region has the DNA TGTGCCACCAGTGCCAGGGGGTCGAACACTGAAGCTTTCTTT.

This chain links TRBV2 with TRBJ1-6, with a possible D match to TRBD1 (6 bases). CDR3 size: 16 residues. The germline V gene encodes CDR1 SNHLY and CDR2 FYNNEI. The V end lost 9 bases, the J end lost 10 bases, and 25 bases lay between the germline ends. CDR3 DNA: TGTGCCAGTCGAGTGGGGGGGGCTCTCTTGGAATCACCCCTCCACTTT. It codes for CASRVGGALLESPLHF.

This chain joins TRBV9 and TRBJ2-1, with D tentatively TRBD2 (7 bases). CDR3 size: 15 residues. The V and J ends lost 0 bases and 9 bases respectively, with 16 bases between them. Germline CDR1 reads SGDLS; CDR2 reads YYNGEE. The chain's CDR3 is CASSVEEGGPGEQFF. The CDR3 DNA follows: TGTGCCAGCAGCGTAGAGGAGGGGGGGCCGGGTGAGCAGTTCTTC. The variable domain in full, completed from reference TRBV9 and TRBJ2-1, reads DSGVTQTPKHLITATGQRVTLRCSPRSGDLSVYWYQQSLDQGLQFLIQYYNGEERAKGNILERFSAQQFPDLHSELNLSSLELGDSALYFCASSVEEGGPGEQFFGPGTRLTVL.

The chain joins TRBV25-1 to TRBJ2-5; 9 bases fit TRBD1. This CDR3 is built from 14 residues. After removal of 7 bases from V and 5 bases from J, the junction contained 8 bases not matched to a gene. CDR1 is MGHDK and CDR2 is SYGVNS in the germline V gene. The CDR3 sequence is CASTHRGQGETQYF. DNA of the CDR3: TGTGCCAGCACCCACAGGGGGCAGGGGGAGACCCAGTACTTC. The variable domain in full, completed from reference TRBV25-1 and TRBJ2-5, reads EADIYQTPRYLVIGTGKKITLECSQTMGHDKMYWYQQDPGMELHLIHYSYGVNSTEKGDLSSESTVSRIRTEHFPLTLESARPSHTSQYLCASTHRGQGETQYFGPGTRLLVL.

CDR3 bases: TGTGCCAGTAGTATAGTCCACGGTCAGCCCCAGCATTTT. It is translated as CASSIVHGQPQHF. V and J are TRBV19 and TRBJ1-5, with D hard to call. This CDR3 is built from 13 residues. Germline lookup yields CDR1 LNHDA and CDR2 SQIVND (reference sequence). V was trimmed by 1 base and J by 6 bases, leaving 7 bases between them.

V gene TRBV28 combines with J gene TRBJ2-5; D uncertain. CDR1 MDHEN and CDR2 SYDVKM come from the germline V gene. The CDR3 covers 13 residues. V gave up 1 base and J gave up 5 bases, with 8 bases separating them. In DNA, the CDR3 is TGTGCCAGCAGTTTATCTAATCTTGAGACCCAGTACTTC. It encodes CASSLSNLETQYF.

In its sample, this clone was seen once. The CDR3 sequence: CSVTEGWGQYF. The CDR3 DNA follows: TGCAGCGTTACTGAGGGCTGGGGGCAGTACTTC. The rearrangement joins TRBV29-1 to TRBJ2-7; tentative D call: TRBD2 (5 bases). From germline, CDR1 is SQVTM and CDR2 ANQGSEA. CDR3 length equals 11 residues. V gave up 5 bases and J gave up 9 bases, with 14 bases separating them.